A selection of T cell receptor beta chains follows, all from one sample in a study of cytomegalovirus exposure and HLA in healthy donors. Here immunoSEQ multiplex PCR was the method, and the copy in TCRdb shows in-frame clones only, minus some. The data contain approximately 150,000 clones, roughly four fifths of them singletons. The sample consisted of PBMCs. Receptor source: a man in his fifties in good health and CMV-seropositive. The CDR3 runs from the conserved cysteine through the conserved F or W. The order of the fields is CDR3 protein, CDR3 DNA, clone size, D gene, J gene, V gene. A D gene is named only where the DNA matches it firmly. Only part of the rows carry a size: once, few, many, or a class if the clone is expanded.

CDR3: CSASGGQPQHF; DNA: TGCAGTGCATCCGGAGGTCAGCCCCAGCATTTT; size: .; D: .; J: TRBJ1-5; V: TRBV20-1
CDR3: CASSQVPGQGGQPQHF; DNA: TGCGCCAGCAGCCAAGTCCCGGGACAGGGGGGACAGCCCCAGCATTTT; size: .; D: TRBD1; J: TRBJ1-5; V: TRBV4-3
CDR3: CASCPGNMALHF; DNA: TGTGCCAGCTGCCCAGGGAACATGGCCCTCCACTTT; size: .; D: .; J: TRBJ1-6; V: TRBV2
CDR3: CASSQYRGDTQYF; DNA: TGCGCCAGCAGCCAATATAGGGGTGATACGCAGTATTTT; size: .; D: .; J: TRBJ2-3; V: TRBV4-3
CDR3: CASRAPGSGQYF; DNA: TGTGCCAGCAGGGCACCAGGGTCTGGGCAGTACTTC; size: .; D: .; J: TRBJ2-7; V: TRBV28
CDR3: CASTHSRLNEAFF; DNA: TGTGCCAGCACCCACTCGAGGCTTAATGAAGCTTTCTTT; size: .; D: .; J: TRBJ1-1; V: TRBV28
CDR3: CASSAGRGPYEQYF; DNA: TGTGCCAGTAGTGCGGGCAGGGGGCCCTACGAGCAGTACTTC; size: .; D: TRBD1; J: TRBJ2-7; V: TRBV19
CDR3: CASSLRDRGFNEQFF; DNA: TGTGCCAGCAGCCTCCGGGACAGGGGGTTTAATGAGCAGTTCTTC; size: .; D: TRBD1; J: TRBJ2-1; V: TRBV4-2
CDR3: CASSLDRNSNYGYTF; DNA: TGTGCCAGCAGCCTTGACAGAAATTCTAACTATGGCTACACCTTC; size: few; D: .; J: TRBJ1-2; V: TRBV28
CDR3: CAISSSNQPQHF; DNA: TGTGCCATCAGTAGCTCAAATCAGCCCCAGCATTTT; size: .; D: .; J: TRBJ1-5; V: TRBV10-3
CDR3: CASSIVAGGSGEQFF; DNA: TGTGCCAGTAGTATAGTTGCGGGGGGGTCCGGTGAGCAGTTCTTC; size: .; D: TRBD2; J: TRBJ2-1; V: TRBV19
CDR3: CASSAGTGNLQETQYF; DNA: TGTGCCAGCAGTGCCGGGACAGGGAACCTACAAGAGACCCAGTACTTC; size: .; D: TRBD1; J: TRBJ2-5; V: TRBV6-1
CDR3: CAISEGGGTGGMRNIQYF; DNA: TGTGCCATCAGTGAAGGGGGAGGAACGGGAGGAATGAGGAACATTCAGTACTTC; size: .; D: .; J: TRBJ2-4; V: TRBV10-3
CDR3: CASKSPGGNTEAFF; DNA: TGTGCCAGCAAGTCTCCGGGGGGGAACACTGAAGCTTTCTTT; size: .; D: .; J: TRBJ1-1; V: TRBV6-5
CDR3: CASSLEGSPGGAVNQPQHF; DNA: TGTGCCAGCAGCTTAGAAGGTTCGCCAGGGGGCGCCGTCAATCAGCCCCAGCATTTT; size: .; D: TRBD1; J: TRBJ1-5; V: TRBV7-2
CDR3: CASSIVTPSNQPQHF; DNA: TGTGCCAGTAGTATTGTGACACCGAGCAATCAGCCCCAGCATTTT; size: .; D: .; J: TRBJ1-5; V: TRBV19
CDR3: CASTGMGGFNEKLFF; DNA: TGTGCCAGCACAGGGATGGGGGGATTTAATGAAAAACTGTTTTTT; size: .; D: .; J: TRBJ1-4; V: TRBV2
CDR3: CASSPSGTGGYNEQFF; DNA: TGTGCCAGCTCACCTTCCGGGACAGGGGGTTACAATGAGCAGTTCTTC; size: once; D: TRBD1; J: TRBJ2-1; V: TRBV18
CDR3: CASRSRGVVEKLFF; DNA: TGTGCCAGCAGGTCTCGGGGGGTTGTCGAAAAACTGTTTTTT; size: .; D: .; J: TRBJ1-4; V: TRBV27
CDR3: CACGQNYGYTF; DNA: TGTGCCTGTGGCCAGAACTATGGCTACACCTTC; size: once; D: .; J: TRBJ1-2; V: TRBV30
CDR3: CASSAPGLWGFGNQPQHF; DNA: TGTGCCAGCAGTGCCCCGGGACTCTGGGGGTTTGGCAATCAGCCCCAGCATTTT; size: .; D: .; J: TRBJ1-5; V: TRBV6-4
CDR3: CASSLKLAGSYNEQFF; DNA: TGTGCCAGCAGCTTGAAACTAGCGGGCTCCTACAATGAGCAGTTCTTC; size: .; D: TRBD2; J: TRBJ2-1; V: TRBV5-4
CDR3: CASSHFGIGQGAGATYEQYF; DNA: TGTGCCAGCAGTCATTTCGGGATTGGACAGGGGGCGGGCGCGACCTACGAGCAGTACTTC; size: .; D: TRBD1; J: TRBJ2-7; V: TRBV28
CDR3: CSATGGSNQPQHF; DNA: TGCAGCGCCACGGGTGGTAGCAATCAGCCCCAGCATTTT; size: .; D: .; J: TRBJ1-5; V: TRBV29-1
CDR3: CASSLDRAYGYTF; DNA: TGTGCCAGCAGCTTGGACAGGGCCTATGGCTACACCTTC; size: .; D: .; J: TRBJ1-2; V: TRBV5-5
CDR3: CAISDRQGANEKLFF; DNA: TGTGCCATCAGTGATAGGCAGGGGGCTAATGAAAAACTGTTTTTT; size: .; D: TRBD1; J: TRBJ1-4; V: TRBV10-3
CDR3: CASSERYNEKLFF; DNA: TGTGCCAGCAGTGAACGGTATAATGAAAAACTGTTTTTT; size: .; D: .; J: TRBJ1-4; V: TRBV25-1
CDR3: CASSFNGRMEDTQYF; DNA: TGTGCCAGCAGCTTCAACGGGAGGATGGAAGATACGCAGTATTTT; size: .; D: TRBD2; J: TRBJ2-3; V: TRBV5-8
CDR3: CASRRPGSTEAFF; DNA: TGTGCCAGCAGGCGTCCAGGTAGCACTGAAGCTTTCTTT; size: .; D: .; J: TRBJ1-1; V: TRBV28
CDR3: CASSPRGYETQYF; DNA: TGTGCCAGCAGCCCCCGAGGCTATGAGACCCAGTACTTC; size: .; D: .; J: TRBJ2-5; V: TRBV5-5
CDR3: CASSVTEEGQYF; DNA: TGTGCCAGCAGCGTGACAGAGGAGGGGCAGTACTTC; size: few; D: .; J: TRBJ2-7; V: TRBV7-9
CDR3: CASSVEAGAWTRDGNTIYF; DNA: TGTGCCAGCAGCGTAGAGGCGGGGGCCTGGACCAGGGATGGAAACACCATATATTTT; size: few; D: .; J: TRBJ1-3; V: TRBV9
CDR3: CASSQDSGRAEQYF; DNA: TGCGCCAGCAGCCAAGATAGCGGGCGGGCCGAGCAGTACTTC; size: .; D: TRBD2; J: TRBJ2-7; V: TRBV4-3
CDR3: CASPSPGVLTDTQYF; DNA: TGTGCCAGCCCCTCCCCGGGGGTTCTCACAGATACGCAGTATTTT; size: once; D: .; J: TRBJ2-3; V: TRBV2
CDR3: CAWSDLGTEAFF; DNA: TGTGCCTGGAGTGACCTAGGTACTGAAGCTTTCTTT; size: .; D: .; J: TRBJ1-1; V: TRBV30
CDR3: CASSLALGLGGNTIYF; DNA: TGTGCCAGCAGCTTGGCTCTGGGCCTTGGTGGAAACACCATATATTTT; size: .; D: .; J: TRBJ1-3; V: TRBV5-5
CDR3: CASSRSGGKKETQYF; DNA: TGTGCCAGCAGTCGTAGCGGGGGGAAAAAAGAGACCCAGTACTTC; size: .; D: TRBD2; J: TRBJ2-5; V: TRBV28
CDR3: CASSRESSYEQYF; DNA: TGTGCCAGCAGCCGGGAATCTTCCTACGAGCAGTACTTC; size: once; D: .; J: TRBJ2-7; V: TRBV6-5
CDR3: CASGPGSDNGELFF; DNA: TGTGCTAGTGGTCCAGGTTCGGACAACGGGGAGCTGTTTTTT; size: .; D: .; J: TRBJ2-2; V: TRBV12-5
CDR3: CASSTQSQGTYGYTF; DNA: TGTGCCAGTAGTACCCAGTCACAGGGGACCTATGGCTACACCTTC; size: few; D: TRBD1; J: TRBJ1-2; V: TRBV19
CDR3: CASSLQLESSEQYF; DNA: TGTGCCAGCAGCTTACAACTAGAATCGAGTGAGCAGTACTTC; size: .; D: .; J: TRBJ2-7; V: TRBV11-1
CDR3: CASSPWVAGVSTDTQYF; DNA: TGTGCCAGCAGTCCCTGGGTAGCGGGAGTCAGCACAGATACGCAGTATTTT; size: few; D: TRBD2; J: TRBJ2-3; V: TRBV28
CDR3: CASSQDLAGGYEQYF; DNA: TGCGCCAGCAGCCAAGACTTAGCGGGGGGCTACGAGCAGTACTTC; size: few; D: TRBD2; J: TRBJ2-7; V: TRBV4-1
CDR3: CASSSRTGHGEQYF; DNA: TGTGCCAGCAGTTCGAGGACAGGGCACGGCGAGCAGTACTTC; size: .; D: TRBD1; J: TRBJ2-7; V: TRBV6-1